This T cell receptor (beta chain) is drawn from a study of control samples from healthy donors and cancer patients. The CDR3 loop spans 14 amino acids. Losses at the gene ends were 3 bases for V and 4 bases for J; bases not matched to a gene: 2. Germline V gives CDR1 MGHRA, CDR2 YSYEKL. Only in-frame clones appear in the TCRdb table, and some are missing; sequencing was by immunoSEQ multiplex PCR. The repertoire holds about 100,000 clones, with around 90% as singletons. The TCR sequence derives from a human donor in good health. The donor label of this sample is uncertain. The rearrangement joins TRBV4-1 to TRBJ1-4; TRBD1 matches 7 bases. What was sequenced was blood. The CDR3 DNA sequence: TGCGCCAGCAGCCAGACAGGGCTTAATGAAAAACTGTTTTTT. This translates into CASSQTGLNEKLFF.